This T cell receptor beta chain was sequenced in a study of blood T cell repertoires in COVID-19. The method was immunoSEQ multiplex PCR; TCRdb's version includes in-frame clones alone and lacks a portion of them. The table lists a few hundred thousand clones, 75% to 90% of them singletons. CDR1 and CDR2 (germline): SGHRS, YFSETQ. Trimming stripped 4 bases from V and 2 bases from J, with 12 bases between. The CDR3 is made up of 14 amino acids. The TCR sequence derives from a woman in her 40s who had recovered from COVID-19. The chain carries TRBV5-1 and TRBJ1-2; D is unclear. The specimen was peripheral blood. The CDR3 protein is CASSPSGSNYGYTF. The CDR3 region has the DNA TGCGCCAGCAGCCCCTCAGGTTCCAACTATGGCTACACCTTC.